This T cell receptor (beta chain) derives from a study of human T cells and chemical hapten exposure (dated by TCRdb to the early 2020s). Broadly, across the study: For sensitization, 2% DPC in acetone was applied to a 2 cm by 2 cm area of upper inner arm skin. Alopecia areata with under or over 50% scalp involvement, alopecia totalis and alopecia universalis were represented in the patient cohort, which was mostly female. Blood samples were taken from patients before sensitization (week 0) and at 2, 6 and about 24 weeks after DPC sensitization. Patch testing on the upper back used Finn chambers containing 0.01% DPC, with scoring done after 6 days according to International Contact Dermatitis Research Group standards. Libraries were pooled for sequencing, and variation in per-sample TCR yields was attributed mainly to small differences in library volumes within the pool. Under 30 alopecia patients gave blood for TCR sequencing at one to four time points (pre-sensitization, 2, 6 and 24 weeks). Patients additionally received weekly therapeutic DPC doses to the scalp throughout the roughly 23-week study period. This study followed changes in the peripheral blood TCR repertoire in vivo during primary and secondary sensitization of alopecia patients to the hapten diphenylcyclopropenone (DPC).

The library came from RACE. The instrument given in TCRdb is NextSeq 500. During library preparation, unique molecular identifiers were attached to individual cDNA molecules so that TCRs could be counted in a quantitative, reproducible way. Each blood RNA sample was used to sequence both TCR alpha and TCR beta chains. As for the authors' bioinformatics: A median of around 100,000 TCRs per sample was observed, with a range of roughly 20,000 to 700,000. The Decombinator software suite was used to annotate the V, J and CDR3 of the TCR reads. To make PS versus PT1 abundance plots, every sample was subsampled to the same number of TCRs (28,000). Expanded TCRs were defined as absent before sensitization and observed at least eight times at the 2-week time point. Through fastp at Q25 and MiXCR, TCRdb rebuilt clones from the public reads, retaining in-frame beta chains. CDR3 protein duplicates are merged, each entry listing the most common genes and DNA. The V and J calls shown here were made by TCRdb, not taken from the authors' results. The sample table holds 150,000 to 200,000 distinct CDR3 sequences, of which about 14% were seen once. The ten largest clones take up less than 2% of the sample.

A remark on this clonotype: The antigen it recognizes is unknown. Base quality data are lacking; no much larger clone is found one base away.

The sample's time point label, in plain terms: patch test 1, 2 weeks after DPC sensitization. This specimen's treatment or condition label, interpreted: therapeutic diphenylcyclopropenone sensitization with weekly scalp DPC. At each patch-test visit, blood was drawn before the patch test was applied. Patients were eligible if aged 18 to 70, diagnosed with alopecia and judged suitable for DPC therapy, and pregnant patients were excluded. Total RNA was isolated from unfractionated whole blood collected in Tempus Blood RNA tubes. On the study overall, not on this receptor specifically: After repeated subsampling, changes were observed in the strength of the expansion versus patch-test correlation and in the threshold at which the correlation became significant. Compared with pre-sensitization or healthy control sets, expanded TCRs formed significantly more large CDR3 similarity clusters, which is consistent with antigen-driven responses. Because all patients had alopecia, a presumed autoimmune disease, the immune response of the patients might differ from that of healthy individuals. Patch test score was positively correlated with the number of PT1 expanded TCRs, with significance at thresholds 8, 16 and 32 but not at 4. The number of TCRs above 1 in 1000 frequency did not change with DPC sensitization; there was no evidence of global repertoire structure alterations.

Including cysteine and phenylalanine, the CDR3 has 15 amino acids. Just CDR3 DNA is preserved here, 45 bases in frame from base 1. The germline V gene sets CDR1 to KGHSH and CDR2 to LQKENI. V loses 3 bases, J loses 7 bases, and the germline ends lie 16 bases apart. This sequence uses TRBV18 and TRBJ2-1; no confident D gene assignment can be made. The sequencing used whole blood, collected in connection with sensitization to the hapten diphenylcyclopropenone (DPC). The sequence came from a woman younger than 45 with alopecia areata. Some clones in this sample may be carry-over from other donors' samples. The nucleotides read TGTGCCAGCTCACCCCCTTCCCAAGTGGGGAATGAGCAGTTCTTC. It specifies CASSPPSQVGNEQFF.